The rows below give T cell receptor beta chains drawn from one sample of a study of Tregs in tolerant kidney transplant recipients. The table came from immunoSEQ multiplex PCR; TCRdb's copy has only in-frame clones and leaves some out. This sample has 95,000 or so clones, with 93% found just once. Specimen: CD4+ T cells from blood (PBMCs), collected 12 months after the transplant. Every receptor here comes from a human patient who received a combined kidney and bone marrow transplant. The graft donor may have contributed some T cells. Both conserved end residues are part of each CDR3. The order of the fields is CDR3 protein, CDR3 DNA, V gene, clone size, CDR3 length, D gene, J gene. D genes are given only for firm matches. Some rows have no size entry. The others give once, few or many, or a class for an expanded clone.

CDR3: CASSRQGADTIYF
DNA: TGTGCCAGCAGTCGACAGGGGGCGGACACCATATATTTT
V: TRBV6-5
size: -
length: 13
D: TRBD1
J: TRBJ1-3

CDR3: CASRLVGGGSEAFF
DNA: TGTGCCAGTAGACTTGTGGGGGGCGGGAGTGAAGCTTTCTTT
V: TRBV19
size: -
length: 14
D: -
J: TRBJ1-1

CDR3: CASSSIRDRRFSSYNSPLHF
DNA: TGTGCCAGCAGTTCTATCCGGGACAGGCGCTTCAGCTCCTATAATTCACCCCTCCACTTT
V: TRBV28
size: -
length: 20
D: TRBD1
J: TRBJ1-6

CDR3: CASSLVRNTGELFF
DNA: TGTGCCAGCAGCTTGGTTAGGAACACCGGGGAGCTGTTTTTT
V: TRBV5-4
size: -
length: 14
D: -
J: TRBJ2-2

CDR3: CASSYSAGQETQYF
DNA: TGTGCCAGCAGTTATTCGGCGGGGCAAGAGACCCAGTACTTC
V: TRBV6-6
size: -
length: 14
D: -
J: TRBJ2-5

CDR3: CAISGQLGYTQYF
DNA: TGTGCCATCAGTGGTCAACTAGGGTACACGCAGTATTTT
V: TRBV10-3
size: -
length: 13
D: -
J: TRBJ2-3

CDR3: CASSIVTGGHYEQYF
DNA: TGTGCCAGTAGTATAGTGACAGGGGGGCACTACGAGCAGTACTTC
V: TRBV19
size: once
length: 15
D: TRBD1
J: TRBJ2-7

CDR3: CASSTGVPSTDTQYF
DNA: TGTGCCAGCAGCACGGGGGTACCTAGCACAGATACGCAGTATTTT
V: TRBV7-3
size: -
length: 15
D: -
J: TRBJ2-3

CDR3: CASSLDGGVYTEAFF
DNA: TGTGCCAGCAGTTTGGATGGAGGGGTTTACACTGAAGCTTTCTTT
V: TRBV27
size: -
length: 15
D: -
J: TRBJ1-1

CDR3: CASSSPGLATNEQFF
DNA: TGTGCCAGCAGTTCACCGGGACTAGCTACAAATGAGCAGTTCTTC
V: TRBV6-5
size: -
length: 15
D: TRBD2
J: TRBJ2-1

CDR3: CASSPLDRATGELFF
DNA: TGTGCCAGCAGTCCACTTGACAGGGCCACCGGGGAGCTGTTTTTT
V: TRBV25-1
size: -
length: 15
D: TRBD1
J: TRBJ2-2

CDR3: CASRILPGISYEQYF
DNA: TGCGCCAGCCGCATTCTACCAGGGATTTCCTACGAGCAGTACTTC
V: TRBV5-1
size: -
length: 15
D: -
J: TRBJ2-7

CDR3: CASKFSLADYEQYF
DNA: TGTGCCAGCAAATTTTCACTAGCGGACTACGAGCAGTACTTC
V: TRBV7-2
size: -
length: 14
D: TRBD2
J: TRBJ2-7

CDR3: CASSMWGGAATGELFF
DNA: TGTGCCAGTAGTATGTGGGGAGGGGCGGCCACCGGGGAGCTGTTTTTT
V: TRBV19
size: -
length: 16
D: TRBD2
J: TRBJ2-2

CDR3: CASSIWTSGGAHEQFF
DNA: TGTGCCAGCAGCATATGGACTAGCGGGGGGGCACATGAGCAGTTCTTC
V: TRBV7-9
size: -
length: 16
D: TRBD2
J: TRBJ2-1

CDR3: CASRRRALSYGYTF
DNA: TGTGCCAGCAGACGGAGGGCGCTCAGCTATGGCTACACCTTC
V: TRBV6-6
size: -
length: 14
D: -
J: TRBJ1-2

CDR3: CASSLAQGDHGYTF
DNA: TGTGCCAGCAGCTTAGCCCAGGGGGACCATGGCTACACCTTC
V: TRBV7-9
size: -
length: 14
D: TRBD1
J: TRBJ1-2

CDR3: CASSLGGILEQYF
DNA: TGTGCCAGCAGCTTAGGCGGGATTCTTGAGCAGTACTTC
V: TRBV7-2
size: -
length: 13
D: -
J: TRBJ2-7

CDR3: CASSPPRSPLHF
DNA: TGTGCCAGCAGTCCCCCGCGGTCACCCCTCCACTTT
V: TRBV7-9
size: -
length: 12
D: -
J: TRBJ1-6

CDR3: CASSMGQVGGYTF
DNA: TGTGCCAGCAGCATGGGACAGGTCGGAGGCTACACCTTC
V: TRBV6-1
size: -
length: 13
D: TRBD1
J: TRBJ1-2

CDR3: CASSLVRGGPYNEQFF
DNA: TGTGCCAGCAGCTTAGTGCGGGGGGGACCCTACAATGAGCAGTTCTTC
V: TRBV7-9
size: -
length: 16
D: TRBD2
J: TRBJ2-1

CDR3: CASSIFSGLYEQYF
DNA: TGTGCCAGTAGTATTTTTAGCGGCCTCTACGAGCAGTACTTC
V: TRBV19
size: -
length: 14
D: -
J: TRBJ2-7

CDR3: CASSQFVTATSEKLFF
DNA: TGTGCCAGCAGCCAGTTCGTTACTGCAACTAGTGAAAAACTGTTTTTT
V: TRBV14
size: -
length: 16
D: -
J: TRBJ1-4

CDR3: CASSSVQGVSYEQYF
DNA: TGTGCCAGCTCAAGCGTACAGGGGGTATCCTACGAGCAGTACTTC
V: TRBV18
size: -
length: 15
D: TRBD1
J: TRBJ2-7

CDR3: CASSTAGIFYEQYF
DNA: TGTGCCAGCAGTACGGCGGGGATTTTCTACGAGCAGTACTTC
V: TRBV25-1
size: -
length: 14
D: -
J: TRBJ2-7

CDR3: CASSASGGGGYEQYF
DNA: TGTGCCAGCAGCGCTTCAGGGGGCGGGGGCTACGAGCAGTACTTC
V: TRBV7-8
size: -
length: 15
D: -
J: TRBJ2-7

CDR3: CASSPGQGAGETQYF
DNA: TGTGCCAGCAGCCCGGGACAGGGGGCAGGGGAGACCCAGTACTTC
V: TRBV7-9
size: few
length: 15
D: TRBD1
J: TRBJ2-5

CDR3: CASSQDPAGGRADTQYF
DNA: TGCGCCAGCAGCCAAGATCCAGCGGGGGGGCGGGCAGATACGCAGTATTTT
V: TRBV4-3
size: -
length: 17
D: TRBD2
J: TRBJ2-3

CDR3: CASSRRSGRATDTQYF
DNA: TGTGCCAGCAGCAGACGTAGCGGGAGGGCCACAGATACGCAGTATTTT
V: TRBV11-3
size: -
length: 16
D: TRBD2
J: TRBJ2-3

CDR3: CSVERGAHTGELFF
DNA: TGCAGCGTCGAGCGGGGGGCCCACACCGGGGAGCTGTTTTTT
V: TRBV29-1
size: once
length: 14
D: TRBD2
J: TRBJ2-2